Reported below is one TCR beta chain. Sequencing was performed with immunoSEQ multiplex PCR; in TCRdb, only in-frame clones are kept and a portion is missing. This sample has under 700,000 clones, with about 80% found just once. This sample is part of a study of shared T cell receptors in the human thymus. The CDR3 runs to 14 residues. Germline values: CDR1 SGHAT, CDR2 FQNNGV. Unmatched junction bases numbered 4, after V lost 5 bases and J lost 5 bases. The sample was also reused in another study, on human thymus T cells. In that study: Donors were healthy Finnish babies undergoing corrective operations for congenital heart defects. Resections were taken during corrective heart surgery, and the thymus tissue came from these. The related literature has documented a marked overlap of thymic repertoires among unrelated individuals.

The gene calls are TRBV11-2 and TRBJ1-4; 8 positions match TRBD1. The sequenced sample was thymocytes. This clonotype was sampled from a boy younger than two with a congenital heart defect. The CDR3 DNA is TGTGCCAGCAGCCATGACAGGGGCAATGAAAAACTGTTTTTT. Amino acid sequence: CASSHDRGNEKLFF.